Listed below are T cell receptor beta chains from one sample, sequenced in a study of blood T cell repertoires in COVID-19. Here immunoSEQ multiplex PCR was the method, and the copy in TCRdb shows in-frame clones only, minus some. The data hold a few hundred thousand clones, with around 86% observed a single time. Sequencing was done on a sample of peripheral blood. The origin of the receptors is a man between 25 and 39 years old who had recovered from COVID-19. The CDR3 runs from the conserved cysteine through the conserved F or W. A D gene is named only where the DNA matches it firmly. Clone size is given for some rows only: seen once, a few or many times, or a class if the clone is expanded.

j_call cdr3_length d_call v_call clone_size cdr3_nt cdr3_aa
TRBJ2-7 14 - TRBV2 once TGTGCCAGCAGGATTGGAGGGGGGGCCTACGAGCAGTACTTC CASRIGGGAYEQYF
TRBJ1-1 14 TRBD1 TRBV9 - TGTGCCAGCAGCACCCATACAGGGGAGACTGAAGCTTTCTTT CASSTHTGETEAFF
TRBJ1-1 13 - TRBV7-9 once TGTGCCAGCATCGAGGGGGTTGACACTGAAGCTTTCTTT CASIEGVDTEAFF
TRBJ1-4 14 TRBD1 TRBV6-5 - TGTGCCAGCAGAGACGGGACAGGGGCCGAAAAACTGTTTTTT CASRDGTGAEKLFF
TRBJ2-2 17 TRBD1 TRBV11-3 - TGTGCCAGCAGCTCCTCCCCCGGGACAGCAAACACCGGGGAGCTGTTTTTT CASSSSPGTANTGELFF
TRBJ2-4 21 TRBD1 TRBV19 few TGTGCCAGTAGTATAGAATTGGGGCAACAGGGGCCGGGCCGTGGCAAAAACATTCAGTACTTC CASSIELGQQGPGRGKNIQYF
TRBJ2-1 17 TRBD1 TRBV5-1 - TGCGCCAGCAGCCTGATGGTACGGACAGGGGCCTACAATGAGCAGTTCTTC CASSLMVRTGAYNEQFF
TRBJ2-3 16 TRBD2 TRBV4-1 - TGCGCCAGCAGCCAATGGCTAGCGGGGATCACAGATACGCAGTATTTT CASSQWLAGITDTQYF
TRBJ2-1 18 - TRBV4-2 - TGTGCCAGCAGCCAAGAGCCAGGGGTAGGGACTACGAGAAATGAGCAGTTCTTC CASSQEPGVGTTRNEQFF
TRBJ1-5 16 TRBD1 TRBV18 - TGTGCCAGCTCACCGAACGCACCCGGGGGGACAGGGCCCCAGCATTTT CASSPNAPGGTGPQHF
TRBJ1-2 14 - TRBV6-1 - TGTGCCAGCAGTGATCCGGGAATGTTCTATGGCTACACCTTC CASSDPGMFYGYTF
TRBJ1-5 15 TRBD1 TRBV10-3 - TGTGCCATCAGTGAGTCAACAGGGGCGGGACGGCCCCAGCATTTT CAISESTGAGRPQHF
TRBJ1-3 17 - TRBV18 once TGTGCCAGCTCACCGGCCGGGGGGGGCGGACCTGGAAACACCATATATTTT CASSPAGGGGPGNTIYF
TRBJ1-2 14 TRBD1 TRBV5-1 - TGCGCCAGCAGCATCGACAGGGAAGGGTTTGGCTACACCTTC CASSIDREGFGYTF
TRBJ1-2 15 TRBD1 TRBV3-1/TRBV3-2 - TGTGCCAGCAGCCAAGGACAGGGGGTGTACTATGGCTACACCTTC CASSQGQGVYYGYTF
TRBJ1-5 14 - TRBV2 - TGTGCCAGCAGTGACGGGGAGGGTCGGAAGCCCCAGCATTTT CASSDGEGRKPQHF
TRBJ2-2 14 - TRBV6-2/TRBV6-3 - TGTGCCAGCAGCCTGGACAGTTCCACCGGGGAGCTGTTTTTT CASSLDSSTGELFF
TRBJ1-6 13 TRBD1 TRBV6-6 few TGTGCCAGCAGTCAGGGACAGGGCTCACCCCTCCACTTT CASSQGQGSPLHF
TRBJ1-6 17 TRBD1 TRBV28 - TGTGCCAGCAGCACGACAGGGGAACGCTCCTATAATTCACCCCTCCACTTT CASSTTGERSYNSPLHF
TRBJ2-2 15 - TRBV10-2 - TGCGCCAGCAACCCCACTGGGCTGGGTACCGGGGAGCTGTTTTTT CASNPTGLGTGELFF
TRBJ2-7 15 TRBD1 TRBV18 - TGTGCCAGCTCACCGGGGGACAGGATAGCCTACGAGCAGTACTTC CASSPGDRIAYEQYF
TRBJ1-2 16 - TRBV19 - TGTGCCAGTAGTATAGATCCGGGGGGCAGAGTCTATGGCTACACCTTC CASSIDPGGRVYGYTF
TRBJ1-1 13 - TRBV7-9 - TGTGCCAGCAGCCAGGGACAGAACACTGAAGCTTTCTTT CASSQGQNTEAFF
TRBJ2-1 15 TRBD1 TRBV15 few TGTGCCACCAGCACGGGACAGGGAGTTGGGAATGAGCAGTTCTTC CATSTGQGVGNEQFF
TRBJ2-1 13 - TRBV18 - TGTGCCAGCTCACCGCGGGGATACAATGAGCAGTTCTTC CASSPRGYNEQFF
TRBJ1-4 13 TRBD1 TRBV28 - TGTGCCAGCGGCAAGGGGGCTTATGAAAAACTGTTTTTT CASGKGAYEKLFF
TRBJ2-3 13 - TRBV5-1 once TGCGCCAGCTCAGGGAACCATCGGGATACGCAGTATTTT CASSGNHRDTQYF
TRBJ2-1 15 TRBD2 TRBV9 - TGTGCCAGCAGCCCGCGGGGGAACTTCGGAAATGAGCAGTTCTTC CASSPRGNFGNEQFF
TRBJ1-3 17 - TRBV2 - TGTGCCAGCAGTGGGGGCGAGAATTCCGTATCTGGAAACACCATATATTTT CASSGGENSVSGNTIYF
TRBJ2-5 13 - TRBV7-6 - TGTGCCAGCAACATGCCAGGGGTGGGGACCCAGTACTTC CASNMPGVGTQYF
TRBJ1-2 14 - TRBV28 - TGTGCCAGCAGTTTACAGGGGATGGTCTATGGCTACACCTTC CASSLQGMVYGYTF
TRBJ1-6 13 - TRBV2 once TGTGCCAGCTTTGGGGACATTAATTCACCCCTCCACTTT CASFGDINSPLHF
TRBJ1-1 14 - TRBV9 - TGTGCCAGCAGTCCCTCGTCCTGGAACACTGAAGCTTTCTTT CASSPSSWNTEAFF
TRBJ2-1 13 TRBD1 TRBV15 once TGTGCCACCAGCCCCGACAGGGCACGGCAGCAGTTCTTC CATSPDRARQQFF
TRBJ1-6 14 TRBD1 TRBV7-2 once TGTGCCAGCAGCGCACAGGGGGACGGATCACCCCTCCACTTT CASSAQGDGSPLHF
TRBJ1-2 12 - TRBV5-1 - TGCGCCAGCAGCTTGGGACAGCATCCCTACACCTTC CASSLGQHPYTF
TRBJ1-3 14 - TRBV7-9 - TGTGCCAGCAGAACGGACTCCTCTGGAAACACCATATATTTT CASRTDSSGNTIYF
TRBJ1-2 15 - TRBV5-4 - TGTGCCAGCAGCTTGGATCAGGGGCCCGCCTATGGCTACACCTTC CASSLDQGPAYGYTF
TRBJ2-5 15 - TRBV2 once TGTGCCAGCACGGAGAGGGGGGGGGCTGTAGAGACCCAGTACTTC CASTERGGAVETQYF
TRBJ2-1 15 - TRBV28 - TGTGCCAGCAGTAGGAGGTTAGCCTCCTACAATGAGCAGTTCTTC CASSRRLASYNEQFF
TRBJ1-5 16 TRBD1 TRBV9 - TGTGCCAGCAGCGTGGGGACAGGGGCTAGCAATCAGCCCCAGCATTTT CASSVGTGASNQPQHF
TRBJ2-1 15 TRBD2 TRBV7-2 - TGTGCCAGCAGCCTCAGCGGGGGGGAGTACAATGAGCAGTTCTTC CASSLSGGEYNEQFF
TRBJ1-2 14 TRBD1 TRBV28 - TGTGCCAGCAGTTGGGGACAGGCCACCTATGGCTACACCTTC CASSWGQATYGYTF
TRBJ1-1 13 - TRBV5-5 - TGTGCCAGCAGCTTGGGACTCAACACTGAAGCTTTCTTT CASSLGLNTEAFF
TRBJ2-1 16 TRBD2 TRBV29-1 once TGCAGCGTTGAAGGCGTCCGGGACTACTCCTACAATGAGCAGTTCTTC CSVEGVRDYSYNEQFF
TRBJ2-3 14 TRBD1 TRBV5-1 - TGCGCCAGCAGCCTGGGACAGGGTTCAGATACGCAGTATTTT CASSLGQGSDTQYF
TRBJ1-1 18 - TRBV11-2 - TGTGCCAGCAGCTTAGTAGGCAGGGCCTCCTTGGGGAACACTGAAGCTTTCTTT CASSLVGRASLGNTEAFF